This paragraph reports one TCR beta chain. This entry is derived from a study of blood T cell repertoires in COVID-19. The wider study: From the United States, Italy and Spain came samples of acute and convalescent COVID-19. The cDNA or gDNA used as material had been derived from T cells, B-cell-depleted T cells, or PBMCs.

In the source study's methods: Amplified reference gene primers provided the basis for estimating nucleated cell counts. TCRdb's copy holds only in-frame clones and misses some; the assay was immunoSEQ multiplex PCR. The D gene and trimming were derived from the DNA, and the V and J assignments and clone size from that table. The sample includes about 270,000 clones, approximately 86% of them seen just once. The CDR3 consists of 15 residues. V was shortened by 6 bases and J by 1 base, with 15 bases between the two germline ends. CDR1 and CDR2 from the germline V gene are MNHEY and SVGAGI. This TCR was sampled from a man aged 40-49 years with active or convalescent COVID-19. Sequencing was done on a sample of peripheral blood. The J gene is TRBJ1-1, the V gene TRBV6-5; D uncertain. The CDR3 DNA reads TGTGCCAGCAGGGCACAGACAATTTCGAACACTGAAGCTTTCTTT. Its protein product is CASRAQTISNTEAFF.